This T cell receptor (beta chain) was profiled in a study of type 1 regulatory T cells. Concerning this clonotype: Its matching antigen is unknown.

In TCRdb, the reads were re-called with MiXCR into one record per CDR3 protein. The repertoire holds around 62,000 distinct CDR3 sequences, with nearly 65% as singletons. Germline trimming cut 3 bases from V and 9 bases from J; bases unmatched to any gene: 22. The CDR3 spans 19 residues. CDR1 and CDR2 from the germline V gene are KGHDR and SFDVKD. Input material: cultured T cells, either the whole culture or a sorted T cell fraction (not recorded which). Specified subset: Tr1-enriched cell product generated in vitro against host alloantigens. The chain carries TRBV24-1 and TRBJ2-1; the match to TRBD2 covers 7 bases. The sequence came from a human donor in good health. CDR3 DNA sequence: TGTGCCACCAGTGATCCGACCCCTTTAGCGGGTCTTATTAAGGGTGAGCAGTTCTTC. It encodes CATSDPTPLAGLIKGEQFF.